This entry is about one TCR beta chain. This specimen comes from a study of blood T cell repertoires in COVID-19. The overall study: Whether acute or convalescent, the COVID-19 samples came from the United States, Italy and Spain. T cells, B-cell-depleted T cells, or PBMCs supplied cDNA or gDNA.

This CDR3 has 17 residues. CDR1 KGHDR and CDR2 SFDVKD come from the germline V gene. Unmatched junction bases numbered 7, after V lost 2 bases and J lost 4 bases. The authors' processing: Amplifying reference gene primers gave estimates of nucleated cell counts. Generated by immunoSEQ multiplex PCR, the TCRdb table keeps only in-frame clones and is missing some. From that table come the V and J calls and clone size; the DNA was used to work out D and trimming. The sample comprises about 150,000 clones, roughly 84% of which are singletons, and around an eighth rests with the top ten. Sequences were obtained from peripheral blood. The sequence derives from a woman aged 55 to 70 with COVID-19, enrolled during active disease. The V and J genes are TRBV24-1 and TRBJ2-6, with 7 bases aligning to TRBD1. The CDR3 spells CATSDSKTGVGANVLTF. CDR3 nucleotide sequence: TGTGCCACCAGTGATTCGAAAACAGGGGTCGGGGCCAACGTCCTGACTTTC.